The 27 T cell receptor beta chains given below trace back to one sample, sequenced in a study of control samples from healthy donors and cancer patients. Method: immunoSEQ multiplex PCR; TCRdb's copy keeps in-frame clones and lacks some. The sample lists around 150,000 clones; nearly 96% were seen once. The source material was blood. Every receptor here comes from a woman aged 25 to 45 in good health.

This clone appeared a single time. The rearrangement joins TRBV11-1 to TRBJ2-1, with 14 bases lining up with TRBD2. The germline gives CDR1 SGHAT, CDR2 FQDESV (reference sequence). Trimming took 5 bases from V and 7 from J; bases not matched to a gene: 7. The CDR3 has 16 amino acids. CDR3 in amino acids: CASSQRLAGGVNEQFF. Written as DNA, the CDR3 is TGTGCCAGCAGCCAACGACTAGCGGGGGGGGTAAATGAGCAGTTCTTC.

This clone was observed a handful of times. The chain links TRBV27 to TRBJ1-6; no clear D gene. The length of the CDR3 is 16 residues. Germline lookup yields CDR1 MNHEY and CDR2 SMNVEV (reference sequence). V gave up 7 bases and J gave up 0 bases, with 13 bases separating them. CDR3 protein: CASTPQWSSYNSPLHF. CDR3 nucleotide sequence: TGTGCCAGCACCCCGCAATGGAGCTCCTATAATTCACCCCTCCACTTT.

The J gene is TRBJ2-5, the V gene TRBV6-5, with 7 bases aligning to TRBD1. The CDR3 is made up of 14 amino acids. V lost 6 bases to trimming and J lost 2 bases; unmatched junction nucleotides: 6. Germline CDR1 is MNHEY and CDR2 is SVGAGI. Written as DNA, the CDR3 is TGTGCCAGCAGACGACAGGGATGGCAAGAGACCCAGTACTTC. It is translated as CASRRQGWQETQYF.

This clone has just a few counts. This rearrangement joins TRBV6-5 to TRBJ2-7; D is ambiguous. The germline V gene has CDR1 MNHEY and CDR2 SVGAGI. Trimming took 5 bases from V and 0 from J, leaving 11 bases between them. CDR3 length equals 14 residues. The CDR3, as DNA: TGTGCCAGCAGTCTGGCAGCGATCTCCTACGAGCAGTACTTC. The encoded protein is CASSLAAISYEQYF.

The chain uses TRBV7-9 and TRBJ2-7, with D possibly being TRBD1 (6 bases). Trimming cost V 3 bases and J 3 bases, with 9 bases left between them. The CDR3 is 13 residues long. CDR1 and CDR2 (germline): SEHNR, FQNEAQ (reference sequence). The CDR3: CASSFRQDYEQYF. Written as DNA, the CDR3 is TGTGCCAGCAGCTTCCGACAGGACTACGAGCAGTACTTC.

The chain joins TRBV6-2 or TRBV6-3 to TRBJ1-6; 9 bases align to TRBD1. Trimming cost V 6 bases and J 9 bases; bases outside gene matches: 3. The CDR3 spans 13 residues. Germline V gives CDR1 MNHEY, CDR2 SVGEGT. CDR3 sequence (DNA): TGTGCCAGCAGCCGGGACAGGGCTTCACCCCTCCACTTT. This codes for CASSRDRASPLHF.

The J gene is TRBJ2-7, the V gene TRBV5-4, with no clear D. The CDR3 spans 14 residues. CDR1 SGHNT and CDR2 YYREEE come from the germline V gene (reference sequence). Deletions cut 4 bases from V and 0 bases from J, with 11 bases between. The CDR3 DNA reads TGTGCCAGCAGCCAATGGAAGAGCTCCTACGAGCAGTACTTC. Residues: CASSQWKSSYEQYF. The full variable domain, its missing parts supplied by reference TRBV5-4 and TRBJ2-7, is ETGVTQSPTHLIKTRGQQVTLRCSSQSGHNTVSWYQQALGQGPQFIFQYYREEENGRGNFPPRFSGLQFPNYSSELNVNALELDDSALYLCASSQWKSSYEQYFGPGTRLTVT.

V and J are TRBV2 and TRBJ2-7, with TRBD1 matching over 9 bases. Per the germline V gene, CDR1 is SNHLY and CDR2 is FYNNEI. The ends lost 5 bases at V and 6 bases at J; junction bases unmatched: 20. CDR3 size: 18 residues. In DNA, the CDR3 is TGTGCCAGCAGTCCTATGGGACAGGGTTTTATCGAACCGGGCGAGCAGTACTTC. Translating gives CASSPMGQGFIEPGEQYF.

The chain links TRBV5-6 to TRBJ2-6; 9 positions agree with TRBD2. J gave up 2 bases and V 3 bases, and 0 bases lay outside the gene matches. Per germline, CDR1 SGHDT and CDR2 YYEEEE. This CDR3 has 15 residues. The CDR3 sequence: CASSWTSAGANVLTF. The DNA for the CDR3 is TGTGCCAGCAGCTGGACTAGCGCTGGGGCCAACGTCCTGACTTTC.

The chain has TRBV5-1 and TRBJ2-7, with a possible D match to TRBD1 (5 bases). Germline V gives CDR1 SGHRS, CDR2 YFSETQ. The CDR3 sequence is 15 residues long. V lost 0 bases and J 2 bases, leaving 12 bases between the germline ends. This CDR3 reads CASSLAFRDTYEQYF. In DNA form, the CDR3 reads TGCGCCAGCAGCTTGGCCTTCAGGGATACCTACGAGCAGTACTTC.

V and J are TRBV18 and TRBJ2-7; perhaps TRBD1 as D (5 bases). The CDR3 has 12 residues. Germline V gene lookup returns CDR1 KGHSH and CDR2 LQKENI. V lost 4 bases to trimming and J lost 4 bases, with 8 bases between them. The CDR3 region is CASSRDRYEQYF. The CDR3 bases are TGTGCCAGCTCACGAGACAGATACGAGCAGTACTTC.

V and J are TRBV4-2 and TRBJ2-5; 12 nucleotides align to TRBD2. Per germline, CDR1 LGHNA and CDR2 YNFKEQ. Trimming removed 3 bases from V and 5 bases from J; junction bases left unmatched: 7. The CDR3 extends over 16 amino acids. CDR3 in amino acids: CASSHFLAGGRETQYF. The CDR3 coding sequence is TGTGCCAGCAGCCACTTCCTAGCGGGAGGGCGGGAGACCCAGTACTTC.

CDR3 DNA: TGTGCCAGCTCAGCCCGACAGAGCCAGAACACTGAAGCTTTCTTT. Protein product: CASSARQSQNTEAFF. The gene calls are TRBV18 and TRBJ1-1, with D maybe TRBD1 (5 bases). The germline V gene has CDR1 KGHSH and CDR2 LQKENI. The CDR3 length is 15 residues. Between the trimmed V and J ends, which lost 5 bases and 1 base, there was a span of 14 bases.

The J gene is TRBJ1-6, the V gene TRBV28; D possibly corresponds to TRBD1 (6 bases). CDR1 is MDHEN, CDR2 SYDVKM, per germline. The CDR3 is made up of 13 amino acids. V lost 4 bases and J 9 bases, leaving 10 bases between the germline ends. The CDR3 nucleotides are TGTGCCAGCAGTTGGGGGCGAAGTTCACCCCTCCACTTT. Its translation is CASSWGRSSPLHF.

J is TRBJ1-5 and V is TRBV24-1, with a tentative D call TRBD1 (5 bases). V lost 3 bases, J lost 4 bases, and 12 bases lay in between. CDR3 length: 15 amino acids. Germline V gene sequence: CDR1 KGHDR, CDR2 SFDVKD. CDR3 nucleotide sequence: TGTGCCACCAGTGATCGTGGGGGACCAAATCAGCCCCAGCATTTT. This gives the protein CATSDRGGPNQPQHF.

The J gene is TRBJ1-1, the V gene TRBV30; D is perhaps TRBD1 (6 bases). CDR3 size: 11 residues. Trimming cost V 5 bases and J 8 bases, with 12 bases left between them. CDR1 is GTSNPN and CDR2 is SVGIG in the germline V gene (reference sequence). CDR3 residues: CAWARQVEAFF. CDR3 coding DNA: TGTGCCTGGGCCCGACAGGTCGAAGCTTTCTTT.

This chain uses TRBV5-8 with TRBJ2-7; the match to TRBD1 covers 8 bases. CDR3 length: 16 residues. The V gene's germline CDR1 is SGHTS and CDR2 YDEGEE. V lost 0 bases to trimming and J lost 0 bases; unmatched junction nucleotides: 5. CDR3 sequence reads: CASSLAGQENSYEQYF. In nucleotides, the CDR3 is TGTGCCAGCAGCTTGGCGGGACAGGAGAACTCCTACGAGCAGTACTTC.

This chain connects TRBV7-9 to TRBJ2-1; the match to TRBD2 covers 10 bases. The germline V gene has CDR1 SEHNR and CDR2 FQNEAQ (reference sequence). V was pared by 5 bases and J by 5 bases, with 9 bases of the junction left unmatched. The CDR3 contains 16 residues. The CDR3 sequence: CASSRGSGGPHNEQFF. Written as DNA, the CDR3 is TGTGCCAGCAGCCGAGGTAGCGGGGGGCCGCACAATGAGCAGTTCTTC.

The chain recombines TRBV19 with TRBJ1-1, with a tentative D call TRBD1 (5 bases). Trimming cost V 1 base and J 0 bases, with 6 bases left between them. The CDR3 extends over 14 amino acids. Germline CDR1 reads LNHDA; CDR2 reads SQIVND (reference sequence). The CDR3, as DNA: TGTGCCAGTAGTATAGGACAGCTGAACACTGAAGCTTTCTTT. As protein: CASSIGQLNTEAFF.

The chain has TRBV11-2 and TRBJ2-6, with a tentative D call TRBD1 (5 bases). The CDR3 has 17 residues. The V gene's germline CDR1 is SGHAT and CDR2 FQNNGV. With 4 bases removed from V and 4 bases from J, the gap between germline ends came to 17 bases. The CDR3 here is CASSSSEQVAGANVLTF. As DNA, the CDR3 is TGTGCCAGCAGCTCTTCGGAACAGGTCGCCGGGGCCAACGTCCTGACTTTC.

The chain joins TRBV4-1 to TRBJ1-3; 9 nucleotides align to TRBD1. There are 18 residues in the CDR3. V lost 2 bases to trimming and J lost 2 bases; unmatched junction nucleotides: 10. Looked up from germline, CDR1 is MGHRA and CDR2 is YSYEKL. CDR3 in DNA: TGCGCCAGCAGCCAATTCAGGGACAGGGACCCTCCTGGAAACACCATATATTTT. It translates to CASSQFRDRDPPGNTIYF.

The V gene is TRBV9, the J gene TRBJ2-2; a possible D gene is TRBD2 (6 bases). The V end lost 2 bases, the J end lost 6 bases, and 11 bases lay between the germline ends. Germline lookup yields CDR1 SGDLS and CDR2 YYNGEE. The CDR3 spans 14 residues. CDR3 sequence reads: CASSVRDWSGELFF. The DNA of the CDR3 is TGTGCCAGCAGCGTGAGGGACTGGTCCGGGGAGCTGTTTTTT.

The chain is built from TRBV28 and TRBJ2-1, with TRBD2 as a possible D gene (6 bases). V was clipped by 8 bases and J by 10 bases, with 18 bases between them. CDR3 length equals 13 residues. Germline CDR1 and CDR2: MDHEN and SYDVKM. The CDR3 sequence: CASSRRRAGEQFF. In nucleotides, the CDR3 is TGTGCCAGCTCCCGGCGGAGGGCTGGAGAGCAGTTCTTC.

The chain couples TRBV15 to TRBJ1-5; D is unresolved. With 4 bases removed from V and 2 bases from J, the gap between germline ends came to 12 bases. Germline V gene lookup returns CDR1 LNHNV and CDR2 YYDKDF (reference sequence). This CDR3 has 15 amino acids. As DNA, the CDR3 is TGTGCCACCAGCATAGGGTTGACGGGCAATCAGCCCCAGCATTTT. Translated, it gives CATSIGLTGNQPQHF.

J is TRBJ1-1 and V is TRBV6-5, with D unresolved. This CDR3 has 12 residues. Trimming pared 5 bases from V and 0 bases from J, leaving 4 bases between. From germline, CDR1 is MNHEY and CDR2 SVGAGI. CDR3 in DNA: TGTGCCAGCAGTACCATGAACACTGAAGCTTTCTTT. It yields the protein CASSTMNTEAFF.

The V call is TRBV2, the J call TRBJ2-1; TRBD1 aligns across 7 bases. Germline V gene sequence: CDR1 SNHLY, CDR2 FYNNEI. J was trimmed by 8 bases and V by 6 bases; bases with no gene match: 13. The CDR3 loop spans 15 amino acids. The CDR3 protein is CASSALPDRVHEQFF. In DNA form, the CDR3 reads TGTGCCAGCAGCGCCCTCCCTGACAGGGTCCATGAGCAGTTCTTC. Full variable domain (outside the CDR3, taken from reference TRBV2 and TRBJ2-1): EPEVTQTPSHQVTQMGQEVILRCVPISNHLYFYWYRQILGQKVEFLVSFYNNEISEKSEIFDDQFSVERPDGSNFTLKIRSTKLEDSAMYFCASSALPDRVHEQFFGPGTRLTVL.

This chain uses TRBV12-3 or TRBV12-4 with TRBJ2-1; 10 bases map to TRBD1. CDR3 length equals 13 residues. V gave up 8 bases and J gave up 7 bases; unmatched junction bases: 5. CDR3 sequence reads: CASSRTGGNEQFF. The CDR3 region has the DNA TGTGCCAGCTCCAGGACAGGGGGGAATGAGCAGTTCTTC.